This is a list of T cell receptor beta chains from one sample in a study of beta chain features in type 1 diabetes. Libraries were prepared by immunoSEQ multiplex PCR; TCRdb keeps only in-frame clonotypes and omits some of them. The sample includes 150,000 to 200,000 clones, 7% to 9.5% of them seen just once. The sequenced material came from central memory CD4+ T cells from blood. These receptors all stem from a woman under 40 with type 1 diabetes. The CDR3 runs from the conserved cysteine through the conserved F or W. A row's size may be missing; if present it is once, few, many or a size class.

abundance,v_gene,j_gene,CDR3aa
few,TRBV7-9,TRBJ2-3,CASSPGLAGDTQYF
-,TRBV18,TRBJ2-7,CASSPGLAGDGDEQYF
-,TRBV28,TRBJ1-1,CASIRQTDNTEAFF
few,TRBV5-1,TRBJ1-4,CASSLASAGAGEKLFF
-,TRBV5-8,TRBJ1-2,CASSLVSDYGYTF
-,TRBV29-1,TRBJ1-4,CSVEQTGKLFF
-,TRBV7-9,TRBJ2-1,CASSLTSPSYNEQFF
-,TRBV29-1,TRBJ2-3,CSASRQDTDTQYF
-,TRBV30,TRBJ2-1,CAWRSRSSYNEQFF
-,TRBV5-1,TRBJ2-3,CASSLLADSTDTQYF
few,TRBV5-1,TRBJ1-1,CASSLVTGVKTEAFF
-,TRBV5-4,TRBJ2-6,CASSQRRTASGANVLTF
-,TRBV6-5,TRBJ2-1,CASGRARNDNEQFF
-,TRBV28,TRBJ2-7,CASSLAYEQYF
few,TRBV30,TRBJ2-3,CAWSRNRGTDTQYF
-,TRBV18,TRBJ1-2,CASSPRTGETYGYTF
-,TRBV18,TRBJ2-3,CASSPPARTTEDTQYF
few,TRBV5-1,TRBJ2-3,CASSIGQGTQASTDTQYF
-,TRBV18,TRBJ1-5,CASSPDNSNQPQHF
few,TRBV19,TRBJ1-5,CASSISANQPQHF
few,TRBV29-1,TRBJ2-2,CSVLPGQNTGELFF
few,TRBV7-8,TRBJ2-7,CASSLARFSYEQYF
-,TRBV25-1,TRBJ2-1,CASSPRLALHNEQFF
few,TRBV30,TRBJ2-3,CAWGLTSGRPDTQYF
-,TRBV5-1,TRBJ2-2,CASSPNRGKRTGELFF
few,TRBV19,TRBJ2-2,CASSMSGKRNSGELFF
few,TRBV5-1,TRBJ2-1,CASSLVEGSYNEQFF
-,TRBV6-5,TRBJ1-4,CASKAGGATNEKLFF
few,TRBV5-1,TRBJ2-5,CASRVVVQETQYF
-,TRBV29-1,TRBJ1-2,CSEGDGYTF
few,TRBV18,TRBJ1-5,CASSLSGGGSNQPQHF
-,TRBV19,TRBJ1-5,CASSWDTSNQPQHF
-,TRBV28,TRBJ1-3,CASSLEAGNTIYF